The rows below give T cell receptor beta chains drawn from one sample of a study of blood T cell repertoires in COVID-19. Assay: immunoSEQ multiplex PCR; the TCRdb copy retains only in-frame clones and omits some. The sample holds 50,000 to 60,000 clones, 88% seen once. Material for sequencing was peripheral blood. These receptors all come from a man aged 55 to 70 with active COVID-19. Both conserved end residues are part of each CDR3. A D gene is named only where the DNA matches it firmly.

j_call v_call d_call cdr3_nt cdr3_aa
TRBJ2-1 TRBV5-1 NA TGCGCCAGCACCCCCGGGAGCTCCTACAATGAGCAGTTCTTC CASTPGSSYNEQFF
TRBJ2-2 TRBV29-1 TRBD2 TGCAGCGCGACGCGGGAGCGGGGCACCGGGGAGCTGTTTTTT CSATRERGTGELFF
TRBJ2-7 TRBV19 TRBD2 TGTGCCAGTAGTCCGGGGACTAGCGGGTACGAGCAGTACTTC CASSPGTSGYEQYF
TRBJ2-2 TRBV5-1 TRBD2 TGCGCCAGCAGCTTGCCCGGGACTACAATCACCGGGGAGCTGTTTTTT CASSLPGTTITGELFF
TRBJ2-2 TRBV27 TRBD2 TGTGCCAGCAGATCTTATGGTGGGAAGCGGGACTGGGGCACCGGGGAGCTGTTTTTT CASRSYGGKRDWGTGELFF
TRBJ2-5 TRBV27 NA TGTGCCAGCAGTTTCAGCAGGGAAGAGACCCAGTACTTC CASSFSREETQYF
TRBJ2-7 TRBV10-2 TRBD2 TGCGCCAGCACCCCCCAGGGTGGGGGGGGACGCTCCTACGAGCAGTACTTC CASTPQGGGGRSYEQYF
TRBJ1-5 TRBV19 TRBD1 TGTGCCAGTAGTACTAATACAGGGGCTGGGCAGCCCCAGCATTTT CASSTNTGAGQPQHF
TRBJ2-7 TRBV6-5 NA TGTGCCAGCAGTTCACAGGGTGACGAGCAGTACTTC CASSSQGDEQYF
TRBJ2-7 TRBV3-1/TRBV3-2 NA TGTGCCAGCAGCCTATTGGTAGCGGTCCTACCCGCCGAGCAGTACTTC CASSLLVAVLPAEQYF